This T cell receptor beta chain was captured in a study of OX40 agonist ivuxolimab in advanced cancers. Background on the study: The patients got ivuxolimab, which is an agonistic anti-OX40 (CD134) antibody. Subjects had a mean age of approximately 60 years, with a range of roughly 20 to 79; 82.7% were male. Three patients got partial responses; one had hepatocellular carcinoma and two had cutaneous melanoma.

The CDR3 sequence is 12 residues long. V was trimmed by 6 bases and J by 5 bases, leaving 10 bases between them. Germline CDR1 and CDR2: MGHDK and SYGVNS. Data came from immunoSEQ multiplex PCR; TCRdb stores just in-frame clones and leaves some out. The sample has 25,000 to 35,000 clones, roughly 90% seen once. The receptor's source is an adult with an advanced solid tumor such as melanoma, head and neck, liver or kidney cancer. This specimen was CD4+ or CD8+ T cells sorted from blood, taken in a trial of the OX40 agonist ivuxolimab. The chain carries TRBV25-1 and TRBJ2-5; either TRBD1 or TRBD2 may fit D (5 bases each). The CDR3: CASSLEGETQYF. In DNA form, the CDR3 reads TGTGCCAGCAGCCTCGAGGGGGAGACCCAGTACTTC.